This passage covers 13 T cell receptor beta chains from one sample sequenced in a study of T-cell memory formation after mild COVID-19. Via MiXCR, TCRdb re-called the 5' RACE reads, giving one row per CDR3 protein. The sample contains about 560,000 distinct CDR3 sequences, 17% of which appear only once. The sequenced sample was PBMCs or a T cell subset sorted from them (not recorded which). All receptors derive from an adult woman who had mild COVID-19 (a few samples of this study predate the infection). Cell type and time point are not known.

The chain joins TRBV5-6 to TRBJ2-3; 9 bases line up with TRBD2. Germline loops: CDR1 SGHDT, CDR2 YYEEEE. The trim removed 3 bases at V and 4 bases at J, leaving 6 bases unmatched. CDR3 length equals 15 residues. As DNA, the CDR3 is TGTGCCAGCAGCTCGGGACTAGCCGGCCCAGATACGCAGTATTTT. This encodes CASSSGLAGPDTQYF.

The sample holds a few counts of this clonotype. This chain joins TRBV6-1 and TRBJ1-4; possibly TRBD1 for D (5 bases). V shed 11 bases and J shed 8 bases, with 18 bases lying between them. The CDR3 has 13 amino acids. Germline V gene lookup returns CDR1 MNHNS and CDR2 SASEGT. The CDR3 DNA follows: TGTGCCTCGACGTCAGGGTTGTGGGAAAAACTGTTTTTT. Protein sequence: CASTSGLWEKLFF.

This clonotype was recorded a few times. The V call is TRBV5-5, the J call TRBJ1-1; unclear D gene. The CDR3 sequence is 17 residues long. Germline CDR1 is SGHKS and CDR2 is YYEKEE (reference sequence). Trimming took 2 bases from V and 6 from J, leaving 23 bases between them. In DNA form, the CDR3 reads TGTGCCAGCAGCTTTTTTGAGAACAGTTACTTTGGCGCTGAAGCTTTCTTT. This gives the protein CASSFFENSYFGAEAFF. The full variable domain, completed using reference TRBV5-5 and TRBJ1-1, is DAGVTQSPTHLIKTRGQQVTLRCSPISGHKSVSWYQQVLGQGPQFIFQYYEKEERGRGNFPDRFSARQFPNYSSELNVNALLLGDSALYLCASSFFENSYFGAEAFFGQGTRLTVV.

This clonotype was counted at least ten times. This chain connects TRBV4-2 to TRBJ2-1, with TRBD2 matching over 8 bases. The CDR3 consists of 16 residues. J gave up 1 base and V 0 bases, and 2 bases lay outside the gene matches. Per germline, CDR1 LGHNA and CDR2 YNFKEQ. In DNA, the CDR3 is TGTGCCAGCAGCCAAGACCGGGAGGGGTCCTACAATGAGCAGTTCTTC. Translation: CASSQDREGSYNEQFF.

The chain couples TRBV12-3 or TRBV12-4 to TRBJ1-4; D not resolved. This CDR3 is 11 amino acids long. The ends were cut back, 6 bases at V and 4 bases at J, with 3 bases in the middle. The CDR3, as DNA: TGTGCCAGCAGGGATAATGAAAAACTGTTTTTT. Its translation: CASRDNEKLFF.

The chain combines TRBV5-6 with TRBJ2-4; D possibly corresponds to TRBD2 (6 bases). The germline gives CDR1 SGHDT, CDR2 YYEEEE. This CDR3 is built from 15 residues. V dropped 3 bases and J dropped 5 bases, with 15 bases sitting between them. The CDR3 protein is CASSYAGPIENIQYF. CDR3 DNA: TGTGCCAGCAGCTACGCGGGACCGATCGAAAACATTCAGTACTTC.

The sample holds many counts of this clonotype. V is TRBV10-3 and J is TRBJ2-5, with D maybe TRBD2 (6 bases). This CDR3 comprises 16 residues. Germline-derived CDR1 and CDR2 are ENHRY and SYGVKD. With 3 bases removed from V and 1 base from J, the gap between germline ends came to 15 bases. In DNA form, the CDR3 reads TGTGCCATCAGTGAAGTGGAGGCGGGGCCCCAAGAGACCCAGTACTTC. Amino acid sequence: CAISEVEAGPQETQYF.

The gene calls are TRBV5-1 and TRBJ1-2, with TRBD1 identical over 7 bases. V shed 4 bases and J 8 bases; nucleotides not matched to a gene: 8. Germline CDR1 is SGHRS and CDR2 is YFSETQ. The CDR3 has 13 amino acids. The CDR3 bases are TGCGCCAGCAGCCGACAGGGTAGTTTGGGCTACACCTTC. Translation: CASSRQGSLGYTF. The whole variable domain, filled in from reference TRBV5-1 and TRBJ1-2, reads KAGVTQTPRYLIKTRGQQVTLSCSPISGHRSVSWYQQTPGQGLQFLFEYFSETQRNKGNFPGRFSGRQFSNSRSEMNVSTLELGDSALYLCASSRQGSLGYTFGSGTRLTVV.

This clonotype was seen a few times. The J gene is TRBJ1-5, the V gene TRBV7-2, with 7 nucleotides matching TRBD1. Germline lookup yields CDR1 SGHTA and CDR2 FQGNSA. J gave up 0 bases and V 5 bases, and 4 bases lay outside the gene matches. This CDR3 has 15 residues. Here the CDR3 DNA reads TGTGCCAGCAGCCGGGGACAGTTTAGCAATCAGCCCCAGCATTTT. Amino acid sequence: CASSRGQFSNQPQHF.

The sample holds a few counts of this clonotype. The chain is built from TRBV12-3 or TRBV12-4 and TRBJ2-7; D is undetermined. Trimming took off 2 bases at V and 0 bases at J, with 8 bases between the two ends. The CDR3 totals 14 residues. The CDR3 spells CASSLNAYSYEQYF. The CDR3 bases are TGTGCCAGCAGTTTAAACGCGTACTCCTACGAGCAGTACTTC.

The chain recombines TRBV5-1 with TRBJ1-1; TRBD1 aligns across 7 bases. With V trimmed by 1 base and J by 5 bases, 5 bases remained unmatched. Germline assignment: CDR1 SGHRS and CDR2 YFSETQ. This CDR3 contains 14 residues. The CDR3 DNA is TGCGCCAGCAGCTTGCTCACAGGGGAAACTGAAGCTTTCTTT. Translating gives CASSLLTGETEAFF.

In this sample, this clonotype turned up many times. The chain joins TRBV5-1 to TRBJ2-7; 7 bases are a match to TRBD1. Germline loops: CDR1 SGHRS, CDR2 YFSETQ. The CDR3 totals 12 residues. The V gene end was trimmed by 4 bases and the J gene end by 6 bases; junction bases not matched to a gene: 4. The CDR3 protein is CASSPYRGEQYF. The DNA of the CDR3 is TGCGCCAGCAGCCCGTACAGGGGCGAGCAGTACTTC.

The V gene is TRBV7-2, the J gene TRBJ2-3; D remains unclear. CDR1 is SGHTA, CDR2 FQGNSA, per germline. Trimming left V 9 bases short and J 0 bases short, with 10 bases between. This CDR3 has 13 residues. The CDR3 region has the DNA TGTGCCAGTGCAAGAAGTAGCACAGATACGCAGTATTTT. It specifies CASARSSTDTQYF.